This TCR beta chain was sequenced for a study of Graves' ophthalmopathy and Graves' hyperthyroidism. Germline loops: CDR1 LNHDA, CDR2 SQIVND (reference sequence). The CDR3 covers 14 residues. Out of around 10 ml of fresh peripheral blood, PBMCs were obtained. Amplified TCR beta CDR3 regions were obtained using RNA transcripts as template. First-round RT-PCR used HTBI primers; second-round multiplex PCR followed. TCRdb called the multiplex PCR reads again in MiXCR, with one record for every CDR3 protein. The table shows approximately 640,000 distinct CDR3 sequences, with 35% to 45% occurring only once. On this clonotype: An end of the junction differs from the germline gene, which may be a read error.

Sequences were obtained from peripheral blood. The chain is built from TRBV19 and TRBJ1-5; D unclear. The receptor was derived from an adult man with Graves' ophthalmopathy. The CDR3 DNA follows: TGTGCCAGTAGTACCAGCCCTAGCAATCAGCCCCAGCTTTTT. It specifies CASSTSPSNQPQLF.